This T cell receptor (beta chain) was observed in a study of T cells of healthy individuals. The length of the CDR3 is 15 residues. Germline CDR1 DFQATT, CDR2 SNEGSKA (reference sequence). V lost 0 bases and J lost 0, with 9 bases in between. TCRdb passed the 5' RACE reads through MiXCR, listing each CDR3 protein once. The sample holds over 95,000 distinct CDR3 sequences, under 20% seen once. The rearrangement links TRBV20-1 to TRBJ2-1; D unresolved. The receptor's source is a human donor in good health. CDR3 coding DNA: TGCAGTGCTAGAGATTTTCAGAGCTCCTACAATGAGCAGTTCTTC. This translates into CSARDFQSSYNEQFF.